Sequencing of this TCR beta chain was carried out in a study of OX40 agonist ivuxolimab in advanced cancers. Study-wide context: Administration of intravenous ivuxolimab to patients occurred every 2 weeks at 0.01 to 10 mg/kg. Cohort: around 86% men, mean age 60, aged about 23 to 80.

The CDR3 covers 15 residues. V was trimmed by 6 bases and J by 2 bases, leaving 19 bases between them. CDR1 and CDR2 (germline): SQVTM, ANQGSEA. Sampling times: baseline, cycle 4 day 1, cycle 7 day 1. Measured with immunoSEQ multiplex PCR; TCRdb has only the in-frame clones, and not every one. The sample yields tens of thousands of clones, 91% seen once. This clonotype was obtained from an adult with an advanced solid tumor such as melanoma, head and neck, liver or kidney cancer. Source: CD4+ or CD8+ T cells sorted from blood, taken in a trial of the OX40 agonist ivuxolimab. This chain links TRBV29-1 with TRBJ1-1, with D possibly TRBD1 on 6 matching bases. This chain's CDR3 is CSVIWGALENTEAFF. CDR3 in DNA: TGCAGCGTCATCTGGGGGGCCTTAGAAAACACTGAAGCTTTCTTT.